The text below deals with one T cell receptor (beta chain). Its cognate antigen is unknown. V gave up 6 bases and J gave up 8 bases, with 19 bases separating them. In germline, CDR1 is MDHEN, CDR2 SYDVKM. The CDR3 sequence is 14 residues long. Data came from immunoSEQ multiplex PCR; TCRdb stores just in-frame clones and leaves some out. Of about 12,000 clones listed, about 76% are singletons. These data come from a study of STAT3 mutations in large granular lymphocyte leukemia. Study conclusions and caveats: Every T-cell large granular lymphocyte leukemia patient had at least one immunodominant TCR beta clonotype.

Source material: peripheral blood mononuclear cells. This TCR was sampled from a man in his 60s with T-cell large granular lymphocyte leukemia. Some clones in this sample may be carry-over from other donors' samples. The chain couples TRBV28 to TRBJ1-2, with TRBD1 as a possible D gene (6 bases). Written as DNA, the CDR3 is TGTGCCAGCAGATTTCCACAGGGCGTTCGCGGCTACACCTTC. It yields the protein CASRFPQGVRGYTF.